This paragraph covers one T cell receptor (beta chain) sequence. The data stem from a study of cytomegalovirus exposure and HLA in healthy donors. PCR primers comprised 60 Vbeta and 13 Jbeta primers. Measured with immunoSEQ multiplex PCR; TCRdb has only the in-frame clones, and not every one. This sample's table has tens of thousands of clones. The length of the CDR3 is 16 residues. The germline gives CDR1 SEHNR, CDR2 FQNEAQ (reference sequence). V shed 4 bases and J 4 bases; nucleotides not matched to a gene: 6. V usage is TRBV7-9 and J usage is TRBJ2-5, with 13 bases identical to TRBD2. This clonotype was obtained from a middle-aged woman in good health and CMV-seronegative. Material: PBMCs. The CDR3 DNA sequence: TGTGCCAGCAGCTCTCGGACTAGCGGGAGCAGAGAGACCCAGTACTTC. Residues: CASSSRTSGSRETQYF.